Following are 16 T cell receptor beta chains from one sample sequenced in a study of Ad26.COV2.S vaccination and SARS-CoV-2 variants. Treatment here: around 19 received Ad26.COV2.S at low or high dose, single or two shots; about 5 received placebo; per-sample allocation not given. Sampling was done on day 63 after the first vaccine or placebo injection. The method was immunoSEQ multiplex PCR; TCRdb's version includes in-frame clones alone and lacks a portion of them. The table records about 350,000 clones, 75% to 90% of them present only once. The sample was peripheral blood, taken in a trial of Ad26.COV2.S vaccine versus placebo. The receptors derive from a person between 18 and 60 years old who received the Ad26.COV2.S COVID-19 vaccine or a placebo.

The chain carries TRBV5-5 and TRBJ2-5, with 8 positions matching TRBD2. CDR1 and CDR2 (germline): SGHKS, YYEKEE (reference sequence). The V and J ends lost 6 bases and 2 bases, in that order; junction bases with no gene match: 3. This CDR3 has 13 amino acids. CDR3 nucleotide sequence: TGTGCCAGCAACCGGGGGGGACAAGAGACCCAGTACTTC. It yields the protein CASNRGGQETQYF.

This chain links TRBV15 with TRBJ2-7; D is ambiguous. Germline lookup yields CDR1 LNHNV and CDR2 YYDKDF (reference sequence). Trimming left V 3 bases short and J 5 bases short, with 14 bases between. This CDR3 has 14 amino acids. The CDR3 region has the DNA TGTGCCACCAGCAGGCTGAAATCGGGTCACGAGCAGTACTTC. Translated: CATSRLKSGHEQYF. Filled out from reference TRBV15 and TRBJ2-7, the complete variable domain reads DAMVIQNPRYQVTQFGKPVTLSCSQTLNHNVMYWYQQKSSQAPKLLFHYYDKDFNNEADTPDNFQSRRPNTSFCFLDIRSPGLGDTAMYLCATSRLKSGHEQYFGPGTRLTVT.

The genes are TRBV18 and TRBJ1-2, with TRBD1 as a possible D gene (5 bases). This CDR3 spans 14 amino acids. Germline-derived CDR1 and CDR2 are KGHSH and LQKENI. The ends were cut back, 2 bases at V and 4 bases at J, with 11 bases in the middle. This CDR3 is CASSPRGEGYGYTF. DNA of the CDR3: TGTGCCAGCTCACCAAGGGGCGAGGGCTATGGCTACACCTTC.

The chain uses TRBV10-1 and TRBJ1-1; TRBD1 aligns across 12 bases. Germline V CDR1 and CDR2: WNHNN, SYGVQD (reference sequence). This CDR3 has 15 residues. V dropped 0 bases and J dropped 5; count of bases not matched to a gene: 1. The CDR3 is CASSESGQGATEAFF. CDR3 nucleotide sequence: TGCGCCAGCAGTGAGTCGGGACAGGGGGCAACTGAAGCTTTCTTT.

In the case of this clone: The same CDR3 is also encoded by other DNA sequences in this sample. CDR3 sequence: CASSTGGTYEQYF. The CDR3 DNA reads TGTGCCAGCAGTACCGGGGGCACCTACGAGCAGTACTTC. V gene TRBV28 combines with J gene TRBJ2-7; D is tentatively TRBD1 or TRBD2 (6 bases each). Germline loops: CDR1 MDHEN, CDR2 SYDVKM. Trimming took 5 bases from V and 2 from J, leaving 10 bases between them. The CDR3 covers 13 residues.

This chain uses TRBV30 with TRBJ1-2; no definite D call. This CDR3 has 17 amino acids. Germline assignment: CDR1 GTSNPN and CDR2 SVGIG (reference sequence). V lost 5 bases and J 2 bases, leaving 24 bases between the germline ends. For the CDR3, the DNA is TGTGCCTGGCAAACCCAATCGCAAACCGGGATCAACTATGGCTACACCTTC. Amino acid sequence: CAWQTQSQTGINYGYTF.

V and J are TRBV28 and TRBJ2-1, with a weak D call TRBD2 (7 bases). V was pared by 2 bases and J by 7 bases, with 21 bases between. Per the germline V gene, CDR1 is MDHEN and CDR2 is SYDVKM. The length of the CDR3 is 17 residues. DNA for the CDR3: TGTGCCAGCAGTTTACCCGGGGGGCGGGAGAAAACGAATGAGCAGTTCTTC. Translated, it gives CASSLPGGREKTNEQFF.

The chain joins TRBV28 to TRBJ2-7, with 9 bases matching TRBD1. CDR3 length equals 15 residues. Germline CDR1 reads MDHEN; CDR2 reads SYDVKM. Unmatched junction bases numbered 8, after V lost 4 bases and J lost 4 bases. This chain's CDR3 is CASSSPGTGPYEQYF. CDR3 sequence (DNA): TGTGCCAGCAGTTCCCCCGGGACAGGGCCGTACGAGCAGTACTTC.

This rearrangement joins TRBV4-2 to TRBJ2-2, with 7 nucleotides matching TRBD2. This CDR3 has 15 residues. Per the germline V gene, CDR1 is LGHNA and CDR2 is YNFKEQ. V shed 4 bases and J 6 bases; nucleotides not matched to a gene: 8. CDR3 DNA sequence: TGTGCCAGCAGCCCCCTCCCCCGGGAGGCCGGGGAGCTGTTTTTT. It encodes CASSPLPREAGELFF.

The V call is TRBV11-2, the J call TRBJ2-5; 7 nucleotides align to TRBD2. Germline V gene sequence: CDR1 SGHAT, CDR2 FQNNGV. The trim removed 3 bases at V and 4 bases at J, leaving 14 bases unmatched. The CDR3 loop spans 17 amino acids. Written as DNA, the CDR3 is TGTGCCAGCAGCTTCTATAGGTGGGGCGGGAGCGGAGAGACCCAGTACTTC. Translation gives CASSFYRWGGSGETQYF. Full variable domain (missing parts from reference TRBV11-2 and TRBJ2-5): EAGVAQSPRYKIIEKRQSVAFWCNPISGHATLYWYQQILGQGPKLLIQFQNNGVVDDSQLPKDRFSAERLKGVDSTLKIQPAKLEDSAVYLCASSFYRWGGSGETQYFGPGTRLLVL.

The J gene is TRBJ2-1, the V gene TRBV28, with 10 bases matching TRBD2. Germline V gives CDR1 MDHEN, CDR2 SYDVKM. The CDR3 is made up of 16 amino acids. With 7 bases clipped from V and 4 bases from J, the junction kept 10 bases outside the gene matches. CDR3 nucleotide sequence: TGTGCCAGCAATAGAGCGGGAGGGCCAGAATACAATGAGCAGTTCTTC. Protein sequence: CASNRAGGPEYNEQFF.

The gene calls are TRBV13 and TRBJ2-7, with 8 bases identical to TRBD2. V was pared by 3 bases and J by 1 base, with 5 bases of the junction left unmatched. CDR3 length: 15 residues. From germline, CDR1 is PRHDT and CDR2 FYEKMQ (reference sequence). The CDR3 here is CASSFSGTRSYEQYF. DNA of the CDR3: TGTGCCAGCAGCTTCTCCGGGACTAGATCCTACGAGCAGTACTTC.

V gene TRBV19 combines with J gene TRBJ2-5, with 7 bases that match TRBD1. V shed 4 bases, J shed 5 bases, and the junction held 10 bases outside the gene matches. This CDR3 has 15 residues. Germline V lookup: CDR1 LNHDA, CDR2 SQIVND (reference sequence). Here the CDR3 reads CASSTGQVSGETQYF. CDR3 nucleotide sequence: TGTGCCAGTAGTACCGGACAGGTATCGGGGGAGACCCAGTACTTC.

The gene calls are TRBV24-1 and TRBJ2-1; possibly TRBD1 or TRBD2 for D (6 bases each). Germline CDR1 KGHDR, CDR2 SFDVKD. The CDR3 sequence is 15 residues long. Trimming cost V 1 base and J 7 bases, with 13 bases left between them. The CDR3 bases are TGTGCCACCAGTGATTTTACGGGGGCCGGGAATGAGCAGTTCTTC. Translation: CATSDFTGAGNEQFF.

This rearrangement joins TRBV19 to TRBJ2-2; 8 bases agree with TRBD1. Trimming at V came to 7 bases and at J to 0 bases, leaving 10 bases not matched to a gene. The CDR3 is 17 amino acids. Germline CDR1 reads LNHDA; CDR2 reads SQIVND (reference sequence). The CDR3 region is CASKTGTGYSNTGELFF. The CDR3 DNA reads TGTGCCAGTAAAACCGGGACAGGATATTCGAACACCGGGGAGCTGTTTTTT. The full variable domain, with the rest looked up from reference TRBV19 and TRBJ2-2, is DGGITQSPKYLFRKEGQNVTLSCEQNLNHDAMYWYRQDPGQGLRLIYYSQIVNDFQKGDIAEGYSVSREKKESFPLTVTSAQKNPTAFYLCASKTGTGYSNTGELFFGEGSRLTVL.

CDR3 coding DNA: TGTGCCAGCAGCTTAAGGGCCCCTGGCTACAATGAGCAGTTCTTC. Amino acids: CASSLRAPGYNEQFF. The rearrangement joins TRBV7-3 to TRBJ2-1; no firm D call. V was clipped by 1 base and J by 3 bases, with 10 bases between them. This CDR3 has 15 residues. The germline V gene encodes CDR1 SGHTA and CDR2 FQGTGA.